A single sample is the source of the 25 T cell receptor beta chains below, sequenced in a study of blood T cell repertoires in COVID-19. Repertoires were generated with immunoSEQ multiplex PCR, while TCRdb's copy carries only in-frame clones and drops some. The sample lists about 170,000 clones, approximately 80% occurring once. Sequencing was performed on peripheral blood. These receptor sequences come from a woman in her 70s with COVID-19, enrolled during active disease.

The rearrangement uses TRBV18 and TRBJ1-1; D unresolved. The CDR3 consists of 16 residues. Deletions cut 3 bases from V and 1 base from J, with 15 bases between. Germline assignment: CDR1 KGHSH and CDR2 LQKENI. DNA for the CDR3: TGTGCCAGCTCACCCTCGGCCCGAGGTCGGAACACTGAAGCTTTCTTT. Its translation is CASSPSARGRNTEAFF.

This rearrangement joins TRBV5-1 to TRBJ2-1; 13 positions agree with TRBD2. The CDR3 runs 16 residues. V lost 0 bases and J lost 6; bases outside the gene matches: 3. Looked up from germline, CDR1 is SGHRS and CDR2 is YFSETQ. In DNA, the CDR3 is TGCGCCAGCAGCTTGGCGGGACTAGCGGGGATCAATGAGCAGTTCTTC. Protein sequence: CASSLAGLAGINEQFF.

CDR3 in DNA: TGTGCCAGCAGTTTGACGGGGGGCGAGGGATATGGCTACACCTTC. This translates into CASSLTGGEGYGYTF. The chain couples TRBV27 to TRBJ1-2; a possible D gene is TRBD1 (6 bases). Germline assignment: CDR1 MNHEY and CDR2 SMNVEV (reference sequence). The V end lost 3 bases, the J end lost 5 bases, and 16 bases lay between the germline ends. The CDR3 sequence is 15 residues long.

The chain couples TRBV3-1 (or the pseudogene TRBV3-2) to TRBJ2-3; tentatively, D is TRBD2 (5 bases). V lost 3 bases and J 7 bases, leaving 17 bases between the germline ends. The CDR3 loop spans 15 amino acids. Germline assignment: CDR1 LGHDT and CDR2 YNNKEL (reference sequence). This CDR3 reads CASSQGSGKTNTQYF. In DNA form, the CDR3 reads TGTGCCAGCAGCCAGGGCTCCGGGAAAACCAATACGCAGTATTTT.

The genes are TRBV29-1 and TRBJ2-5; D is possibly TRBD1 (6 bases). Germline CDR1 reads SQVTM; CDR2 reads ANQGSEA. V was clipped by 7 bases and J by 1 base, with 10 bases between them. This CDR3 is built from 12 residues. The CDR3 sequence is CSADRSQETQYF. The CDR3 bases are TGCAGCGCCGACAGGAGCCAAGAGACCCAGTACTTC.

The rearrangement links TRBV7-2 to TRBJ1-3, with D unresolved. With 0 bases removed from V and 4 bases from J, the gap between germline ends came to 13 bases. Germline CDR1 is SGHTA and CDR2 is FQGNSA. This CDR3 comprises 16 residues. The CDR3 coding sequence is TGTGCCAGCAGCTTAGCGGGTCCGGGTGCAGGAAACACCATATATTTT. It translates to CASSLAGPGAGNTIYF.

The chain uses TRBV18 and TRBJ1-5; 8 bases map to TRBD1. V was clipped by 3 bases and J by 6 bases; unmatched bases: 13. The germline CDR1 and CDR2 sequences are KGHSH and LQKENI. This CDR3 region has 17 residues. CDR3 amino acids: CASSPTPGQAAGQPQHF. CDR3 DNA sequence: TGTGCCAGCTCACCCACACCGGGACAGGCGGCGGGTCAGCCCCAGCATTTT.

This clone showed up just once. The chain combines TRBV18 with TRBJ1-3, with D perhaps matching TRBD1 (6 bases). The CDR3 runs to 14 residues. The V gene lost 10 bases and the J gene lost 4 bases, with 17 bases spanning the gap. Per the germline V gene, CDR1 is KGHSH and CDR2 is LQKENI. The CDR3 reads CATYRDIQGNTIYF. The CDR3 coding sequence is TGTGCCACCTACAGGGACATTCAAGGAAACACCATATATTTT.

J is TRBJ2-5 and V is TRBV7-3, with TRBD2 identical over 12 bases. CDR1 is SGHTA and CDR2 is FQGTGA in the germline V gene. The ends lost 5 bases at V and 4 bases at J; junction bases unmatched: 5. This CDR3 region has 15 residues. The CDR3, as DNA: TGTGCCAGCAGCCCTAGCGGGGGGGCCTCAGAGACCCAGTACTTC. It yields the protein CASSPSGGASETQYF.

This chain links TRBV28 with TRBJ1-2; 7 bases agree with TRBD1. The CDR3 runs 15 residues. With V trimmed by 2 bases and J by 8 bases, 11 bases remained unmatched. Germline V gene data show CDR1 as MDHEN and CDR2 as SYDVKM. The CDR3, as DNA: TGTGCCAGCAGTTTAAGTTCACAGGGGCTTAGAGGCTACACCTTC. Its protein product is CASSLSSQGLRGYTF.

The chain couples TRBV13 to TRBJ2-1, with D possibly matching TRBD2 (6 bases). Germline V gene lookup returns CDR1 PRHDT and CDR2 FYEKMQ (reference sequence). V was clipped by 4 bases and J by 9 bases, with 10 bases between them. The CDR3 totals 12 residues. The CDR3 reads CASSSRGFEQFF. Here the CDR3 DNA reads TGTGCCAGCAGCTCCCGGGGGTTTGAGCAGTTCTTC.

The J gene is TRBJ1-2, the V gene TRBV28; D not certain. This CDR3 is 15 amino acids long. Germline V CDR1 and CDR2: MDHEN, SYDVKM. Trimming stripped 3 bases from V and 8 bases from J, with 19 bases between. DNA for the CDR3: TGTGCCAGCAGTTTTCGTGATAACCGGGAGGGAGGCTACACCTTC. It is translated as CASSFRDNREGGYTF.

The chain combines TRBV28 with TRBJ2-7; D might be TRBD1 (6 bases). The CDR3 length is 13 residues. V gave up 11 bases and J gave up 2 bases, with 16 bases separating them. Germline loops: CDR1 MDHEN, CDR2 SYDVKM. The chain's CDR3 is CASEQGFAYEQYF. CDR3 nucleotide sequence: TGTGCCTCCGAGCAGGGGTTCGCCTACGAGCAGTACTTC. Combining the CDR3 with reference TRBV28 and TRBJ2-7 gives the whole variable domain DVKVTQSSRYLVKRTGEKVFLECVQDMDHENMFWYRQDPGLGLRLIYFSYDVKMKEKGDIPEGYSVSREKKERFSLILESASTNQTSMYLCASEQGFAYEQYFGPGTRLTVT.

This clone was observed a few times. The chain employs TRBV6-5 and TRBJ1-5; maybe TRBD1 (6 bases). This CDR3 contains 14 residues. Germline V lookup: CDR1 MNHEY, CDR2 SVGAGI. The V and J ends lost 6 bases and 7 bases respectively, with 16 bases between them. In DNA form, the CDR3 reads TGTGCCAGCAGCCAGGGGTCGCCGGGGCAGCCCCAGCATTTT. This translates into CASSQGSPGQPQHF.

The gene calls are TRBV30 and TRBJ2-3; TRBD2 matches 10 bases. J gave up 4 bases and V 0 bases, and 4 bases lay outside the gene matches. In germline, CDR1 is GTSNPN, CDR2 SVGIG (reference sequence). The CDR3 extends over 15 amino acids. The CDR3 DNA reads TGTGCCTGGAGTGTATTGAGCGGGAGGGCAGATACGCAGTATTTT. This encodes CAWSVLSGRADTQYF.

The CDR3 spells CASSLTSGFSYNEQFF. CDR3 sequence (DNA): TGTGCCAGCAGCTTGACTAGCGGGTTCTCCTACAATGAGCAGTTCTTC. The rearrangement links TRBV7-2 to TRBJ2-1; 10 bases line up with TRBD2. The CDR3 sequence is 16 residues long. V gave up 3 bases and J gave up 0 bases; unmatched junction bases: 2. Germline CDR1 is SGHTA and CDR2 is FQGNSA.

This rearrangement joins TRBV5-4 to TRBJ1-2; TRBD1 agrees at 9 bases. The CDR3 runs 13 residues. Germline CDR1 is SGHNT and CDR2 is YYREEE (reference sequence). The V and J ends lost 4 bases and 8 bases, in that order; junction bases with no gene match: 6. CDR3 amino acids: CASSPGQGKGYTF. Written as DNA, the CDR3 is TGTGCCAGCAGCCCGGGACAGGGAAAAGGCTACACCTTC.

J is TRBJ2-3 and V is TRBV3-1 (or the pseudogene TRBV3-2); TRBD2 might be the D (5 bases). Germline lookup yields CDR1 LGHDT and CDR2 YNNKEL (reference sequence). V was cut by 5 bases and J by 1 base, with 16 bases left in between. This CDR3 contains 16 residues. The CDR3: CASSSGLFLGTDTQYF. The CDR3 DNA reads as TGTGCCAGCAGCTCCGGACTTTTCCTGGGCACAGATACGCAGTATTTT.

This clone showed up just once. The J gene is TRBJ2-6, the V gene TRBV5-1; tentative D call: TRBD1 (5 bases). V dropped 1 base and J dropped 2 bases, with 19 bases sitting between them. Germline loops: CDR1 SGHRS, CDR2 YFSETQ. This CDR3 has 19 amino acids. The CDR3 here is CASSLTLGSQGTGANVLTF. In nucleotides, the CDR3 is TGCGCCAGCAGCTTGACCCTCGGCAGCCAGGGAACTGGGGCCAACGTCCTGACTTTC. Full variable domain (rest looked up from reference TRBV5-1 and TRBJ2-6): KAGVTQTPRYLIKTRGQQVTLSCSPISGHRSVSWYQQTPGQGLQFLFEYFSETQRNKGNFPGRFSGRQFSNSRSEMNVSTLELGDSALYLCASSLTLGSQGTGANVLTFGAGSRLTVL.

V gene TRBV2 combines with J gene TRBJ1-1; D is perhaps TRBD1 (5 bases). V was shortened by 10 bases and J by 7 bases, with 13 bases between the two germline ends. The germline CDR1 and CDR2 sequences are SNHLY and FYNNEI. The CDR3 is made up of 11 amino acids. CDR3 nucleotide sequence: TGTGCCACCAAGGGGAAGGGTGAAGCTTTCTTT. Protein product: CATKGKGEAFF.

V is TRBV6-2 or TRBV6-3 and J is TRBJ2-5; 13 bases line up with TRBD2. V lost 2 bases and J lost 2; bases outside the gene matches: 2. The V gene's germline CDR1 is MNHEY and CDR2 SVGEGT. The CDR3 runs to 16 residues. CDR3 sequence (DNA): TGTGCCAGCAGTTACCCGACTAGCGGGGGGCAAGAGACCCAGTACTTC. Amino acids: CASSYPTSGGQETQYF.

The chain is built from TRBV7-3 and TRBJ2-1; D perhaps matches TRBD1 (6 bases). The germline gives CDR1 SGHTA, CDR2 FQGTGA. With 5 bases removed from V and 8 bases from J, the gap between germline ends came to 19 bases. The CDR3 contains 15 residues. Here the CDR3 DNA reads TGTGCCAGCAGCCCGTACGGGTACCCAGGGGATGAGCAGTTCTTC. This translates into CASSPYGYPGDEQFF.

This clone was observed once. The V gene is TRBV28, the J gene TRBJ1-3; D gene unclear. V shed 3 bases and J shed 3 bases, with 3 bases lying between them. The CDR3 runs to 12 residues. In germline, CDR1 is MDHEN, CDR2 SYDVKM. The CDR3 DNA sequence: TGTGCCAGCAGTTTTCTTGGAAACACCATATATTTT. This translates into CASSFLGNTIYF.

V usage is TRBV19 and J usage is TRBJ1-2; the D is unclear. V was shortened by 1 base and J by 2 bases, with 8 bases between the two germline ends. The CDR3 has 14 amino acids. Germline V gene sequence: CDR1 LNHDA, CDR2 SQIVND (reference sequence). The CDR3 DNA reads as TGTGCCAGTAGTATAGCCGGAGAAAACTATGGCTACACCTTC. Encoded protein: CASSIAGENYGYTF.

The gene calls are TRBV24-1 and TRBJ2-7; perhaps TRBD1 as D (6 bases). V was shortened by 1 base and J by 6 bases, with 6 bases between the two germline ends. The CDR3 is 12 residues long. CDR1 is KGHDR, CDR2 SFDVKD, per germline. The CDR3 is CATSDFRGEQYF. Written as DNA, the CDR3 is TGTGCCACCAGTGATTTCAGGGGCGAGCAGTACTTC.